This TCR beta chain was sequenced in a study of shared clonotypes between healthy human individuals. In the original processing: Junction-only sequences without quality scores came from ImmunoSEQ, so filtering differed. Sequencing used immunoSEQ multiplex PCR; TCRdb keeps in-frame clones, though not all of them. D and trimming come from the DNA, and the V and J calls and clone size come from that table. Of about 1.1 million clones in the sample, 70% to 80% are singletons; the top ten hold under 0.8%. The V and J ends lost 4 bases and 2 bases respectively, with 8 bases between them. The length of the CDR3 is 13 residues. CDR1 is MDHEN, CDR2 SYDVKM, per germline. Study-wide results and limits: It was observed that 4% to 6% of naive CD4 clonotypes were shared across a few donors.

Of note for this clone: Its cognate antigen is unknown. The identical CDR3 is also encoded by other nucleotide sequences in the sample.

The V and J genes are TRBV28 and TRBJ1-2; TRBD1 is a possible D gene (5 bases). The sequence was collected from a man younger than 35 in good health. Some clones in this sample may be carry-over from other donors' samples. The sample was memory CD4+ T cells from PBMCs. Subset here: CD45RA-negative fraction. CDR3 sequence reads: CASSSGGNYGYTF. In DNA form, the CDR3 reads TGTGCCAGCAGTTCGGGGGGAAACTATGGCTACACCTTC.